The 29 T cell receptor beta chains listed next were all sequenced from one sample in a study of early T cells in non-severe SARS-CoV-2 infection. TCRdb called the 5' RACE reads again in MiXCR, with one record for every CDR3 protein. The sample holds 100,000 or so distinct CDR3 sequences, roughly 13% seen once. The sequenced sample was whole blood. The receptors originated from an adult who was a healthcare worker with PCR-confirmed SARS-CoV-2 infection or an uninfected control (not recorded which).

This chain connects TRBV12-3 or TRBV12-4 to TRBJ2-4; D is unresolved. The V end was cut by 4 bases, the J end by 0 bases, with 10 bases between. CDR3 length: 15 residues. This chain's CDR3 is CASSSSALAKNIQYF. CDR3 DNA: TGTGCCAGCAGTTCGTCAGCCTTAGCCAAAAACATTCAGTACTTC.

The rearrangement links TRBV10-3 to TRBJ2-3; 11 positions match TRBD1. V shed 11 bases, J shed 3 bases, and the junction held 13 bases outside the gene matches. CDR3 size: 16 residues. CDR1 ENHRY and CDR2 SYGVKD come from the germline V gene. The CDR3 is CAAGGLGQGATDTQYF. The CDR3 DNA reads TGTGCCGCCGGAGGATTAGGACAGGGGGCAACAGATACGCAGTATTTT.

This clonotype was detected only a few times. The chain has TRBV19 and TRBJ2-1; 7 nucleotides match TRBD1. With 3 bases clipped from V and 2 bases from J, the junction kept 4 bases outside the gene matches. CDR3 length equals 15 residues. Germline CDR1 is LNHDA and CDR2 is SQIVND (reference sequence). This CDR3 is CASSIVGTAYNEQFF. In DNA form, the CDR3 reads TGTGCCAGTAGTATTGTTGGGACAGCCTACAATGAGCAGTTCTTC.

The V call is TRBV28, the J call TRBJ1-2, with TRBD1 identical over 7 bases. Germline trimming cut 5 bases from V and 4 bases from J; bases unmatched to any gene: 4. CDR3 length: 13 residues. CDR1 MDHEN and CDR2 SYDVKM come from the germline V gene. CDR3 protein: CASSQRDSYGYTF. The CDR3 DNA follows: TGTGCCAGCAGTCAAAGGGACAGCTATGGCTACACCTTC.

The rearrangement joins TRBV7-2 to TRBJ2-7; D is possibly TRBD2 (6 bases). Germline loops: CDR1 SGHTA, CDR2 FQGNSA. V gave up 2 bases and J gave up 0 bases, with 11 bases separating them. The CDR3 contains 15 residues. This CDR3 reads CASSLIRGNSYEQYF. The CDR3 region has the DNA TGTGCCAGCAGCTTAATACGGGGGAACTCCTACGAGCAGTACTTC.

The genes are TRBV7-9 and TRBJ2-2; 9 nucleotides agree with TRBD1. Germline V lookup: CDR1 SEHNR, CDR2 FQNEAQ (reference sequence). This CDR3 spans 12 amino acids. Trimming at V came to 5 bases and at J to 13 bases, leaving 5 bases not matched to a gene. The CDR3 DNA reads as TGTGCCAGCAGCAAAGGGACAGGGTGGCTGTTTTTT. Protein: CASSKGTGWLFF.

This sequence joins TRBV4-3 and TRBJ2-5; D is uncertain. Germline CDR1 is LGHNA and CDR2 is YSLEER. The CDR3 extends over 13 amino acids. Between the trimmed V and J ends, which lost 5 bases and 0 bases, there was a span of 7 bases. The CDR3 DNA reads as TGCGCCAGCAGCTGGAGCGACCAAGAGACCCAGTACTTC. It translates to CASSWSDQETQYF.

This clonotype has only a few counts. The V and J genes are TRBV6-5 and TRBJ2-1; tentative D call: TRBD2 (6 bases). V gave up 6 bases and J gave up 0 bases, with 12 bases separating them. This CDR3 spans 15 amino acids. Germline CDR1 reads MNHEY; CDR2 reads SVGAGI. CDR3 residues: CASSPSESSYNEQFF. The DNA for the CDR3 is TGTGCCAGCAGCCCTAGCGAAAGCTCCTACAATGAGCAGTTCTTC.

At least ten counts were recorded for this clonotype. The V gene is TRBV29-1, the J gene TRBJ2-5; D gene uncertain. Trimming took 4 bases from V and 5 from J, leaving 8 bases between them. Germline CDR1 and CDR2: SQVTM and ANQGSEA. CDR3 size: 11 residues. The CDR3 sequence is CSVGVGETQYF. The CDR3 DNA follows: TGCAGCGTTGGAGTCGGGGAGACCCAGTACTTC.

Only a few counts were recorded for this clonotype. The V call is TRBV6-5, the J call TRBJ1-4; D may be TRBD1 (5 bases). This CDR3 has 14 residues. Trimming stripped 4 bases from V and 8 bases from J, with 14 bases between. Germline V lookup: CDR1 MNHEY, CDR2 SVGAGI. CDR3 nucleotide sequence: TGTGCCAGCAGTTCTGGCGGGGGAAGAGAAAAACTGTTTTTT. This sequence encodes CASSSGGGREKLFF.

The V gene is TRBV18, the J gene TRBJ1-5, with D uncertain. V was shortened by 3 bases and J by 8 bases, with 17 bases between the two germline ends. The V gene's germline CDR1 is KGHSH and CDR2 LQKENI. The CDR3 runs 15 residues. The CDR3 spells CASSPNVPPPKPQHF. The DNA of the CDR3 is TGTGCCAGCTCACCTAACGTACCACCACCGAAGCCCCAGCATTTT.

Ten or more counts support this clonotype. This chain uses TRBV4-1 with TRBJ2-3; D is uncertain. This CDR3 contains 16 residues. Germline CDR1 MGHRA, CDR2 YSYEKL. Trimming left V 0 bases short and J 11 bases short, with 21 bases between. The CDR3 DNA reads TGCGCCAGCAGCCAAGAGCCGTCGACCCCCATTATTGAGCAGTATTTT. It codes for CASSQEPSTPIIEQYF.

The table lists this clonotype with many counts. J is TRBJ2-7 and V is TRBV5-1, with a possible D match to TRBD2 (6 bases). Germline CDR1 SGHRS, CDR2 YFSETQ. The V gene lost 4 bases and the J gene lost 1 base, with 24 bases spanning the gap. The CDR3 loop spans 18 amino acids. The CDR3 sequence is CASSLGAASGSGSYEQYF. CDR3 nucleotides: TGCGCCAGCAGCCTTGGAGCCGCTTCCGGGAGCGGGTCCTACGAGCAGTACTTC.

J is TRBJ2-1 and V is TRBV7-9, with TRBD1 identical over 7 bases. The CDR3 is made up of 19 amino acids. Trimming removed 3 bases from V and 6 bases from J; junction bases left unmatched: 20. Germline V gene lookup returns CDR1 SEHNR and CDR2 FQNEAQ (reference sequence). CDR3 nucleotides: TGTGCCAGCAGCTTGATCCCCCATACCTCGGGACAGCGCATCAATGAGCAGTTCTTC. Translating gives CASSLIPHTSGQRINEQFF.

J is TRBJ2-1 and V is TRBV4-3, with no clear D. There are 13 residues in the CDR3. The V end lost 0 bases, the J end lost 6 bases, and 6 bases lay between the germline ends. Germline V lookup: CDR1 LGHNA, CDR2 YSLEER. The CDR3 DNA reads as TGCGCCAGCAGCCAAGAACGACCCAATGAGCAGTTCTTC. This gives the protein CASSQERPNEQFF.

This clonotype was picked up many times. The chain uses TRBV28 and TRBJ2-1, with D tentatively TRBD2 (5 bases). The CDR3 loop spans 14 amino acids. Germline V gives CDR1 MDHEN, CDR2 SYDVKM. V gave up 10 bases and J gave up 4 bases, with 17 bases separating them. The CDR3 loop reads CATCAGGDYNEQFF. CDR3 nucleotide sequence: TGTGCCACCTGCGCGGGCGGCGATTACAATGAGCAGTTCTTC.

This chain uses TRBV11-2 with TRBJ1-4, with 7 bases aligning to TRBD1. The CDR3 totals 15 residues. V was clipped by 1 base and J by 3 bases; unmatched bases: 2. Looked up from germline, CDR1 is SGHAT and CDR2 is FQNNGV. CDR3: CASSLGDRSNEKLFF. CDR3 in DNA: TGTGCCAGCAGCTTAGGGGACAGATCTAATGAAAAACTGTTTTTT.

This clonotype has more than one count but fewer than ten. The chain recombines TRBV5-6 with TRBJ1-1, with D unclear. The CDR3 loop spans 12 amino acids. Germline CDR1 reads SGHDT; CDR2 reads YYEEEE. V was clipped by 0 bases and J by 8 bases, with 8 bases between them. Here the CDR3 DNA reads TGTGCCAGCAGCTTGGCCCTTGCAGAAGCTTTCTTT. Protein: CASSLALAEAFF.

This clonotype has a handful of counts. The CDR3 nucleotides are TGTGCCAGCAGCTTTAGCAGCCAAGAGACCCAGTACTTC. This sequence encodes CASSFSSQETQYF. V gene TRBV7-2 combines with J gene TRBJ2-5, with no clear D. The germline gives CDR1 SGHTA, CDR2 FQGNSA. This CDR3 is built from 13 residues. Trimming pared 3 bases from V and 1 base from J, leaving 6 bases between. Looking up the rest from reference TRBV7-2 and TRBJ2-5 gives the full variable domain: GAGVSQSPSNKVTEKGKDVELRCDPISGHTALYWYRQSLGQGLEFLIYFQGNSAPDKSGLPSDRFSAERTGGSVSTLTIQRTQQEDSAVYLCASSFSSQETQYFGPGTRLLVL.

Ten or more counts support this clonotype. The chain couples TRBV10-3 to TRBJ2-2; D perhaps matches TRBD1 (5 bases). The CDR3 sequence is 13 residues long. Germline CDR1 is ENHRY and CDR2 is SYGVKD. The germline V and J ends were trimmed by 7 bases and 0 bases, with 6 bases remaining between them. The CDR3 here is CAITGTNTGELFF. The CDR3, as DNA: TGTGCCATCACAGGGACGAACACCGGGGAGCTGTTTTTT.

This clonotype was found a few times. The chain couples TRBV5-1 to TRBJ2-2, with D unclear. Trimming removed 0 bases at V and 6 bases at J, with 15 bases between. The germline CDR1 and CDR2 sequences are SGHRS and YFSETQ. The CDR3 sequence is 16 residues long. CDR3 amino acids: CASSLDGRLLSGELFF. CDR3 coding DNA: TGCGCCAGCAGCTTGGACGGGCGCCTCCTCTCCGGGGAGCTGTTTTTT.

This clonotype was picked up a small number of times. The chain uses TRBV7-3 and TRBJ2-1; perhaps TRBD2 as D (5 bases). V lost 5 bases, J lost 9 bases, and 14 bases lay in between. CDR1 is SGHTA, CDR2 FQGTGA, per germline. The CDR3 sequence is 13 residues long. The CDR3: CASSRTVQSEQFF. Here the CDR3 DNA reads TGTGCCAGCAGCCGGACTGTTCAGAGTGAGCAGTTCTTC.

In DNA form, the CDR3 reads TGCGCCAGCAGCCAAGTGCTCGACCCCGAAGCTTTCTTT. Its protein is CASSQVLDPEAFF. The rearrangement uses TRBV4-1 and TRBJ1-1; D is undetermined. The length of the CDR3 is 13 residues. CDR1 is MGHRA, CDR2 YSYEKL, per germline. V gave up 1 base and J gave up 8 bases, with 11 bases separating them.

The CDR3 loop is CASSGTTGINTQYF. For the CDR3, the DNA is TGTGCCAGTAGTGGGACGACAGGGATAAATACGCAGTATTTT. The rearrangement joins TRBV19 to TRBJ2-3; 7 bases are shared with TRBD1. The V gene end was trimmed by 5 bases and the J gene end by 7 bases; junction bases not matched to a gene: 9. CDR3 length: 14 residues. Germline CDR1 reads LNHDA; CDR2 reads SQIVND (reference sequence).

The V call is TRBV11-1, the J call TRBJ2-1; either TRBD1 or TRBD2 may supply D (5 bases each). CDR1 is SGHAT, CDR2 FQDESV, per germline (reference sequence). The CDR3 is 16 amino acids. Trimming took off 3 bases at V and 3 bases at J, with 15 bases between the two ends. CDR3 bases: TGTGCCAGCAGCTTGCGCCAGGGACGCTTCTACAATGAGCAGTTCTTC. Its protein is CASSLRQGRFYNEQFF.

This clonotype appeared many times. The V and J genes are TRBV20-1 and TRBJ2-1; the match to TRBD2 covers 10 bases. V was pared by 5 bases and J by 7 bases, with 8 bases of the junction left unmatched. The CDR3 length is 14 residues. The germline CDR1 and CDR2 sequences are DFQATT and SNEGSKA (reference sequence). CDR3: CSAPGTSVPNEQFF. CDR3 nucleotides: TGCAGTGCTCCCGGGACTAGCGTTCCTAATGAGCAGTTCTTC.

This clonotype was picked up a small number of times. J is TRBJ2-1 and V is TRBV12-3 or TRBV12-4, with 13 positions matching TRBD2. The CDR3 contains 14 residues. The junction had 4 bases not matched to a gene; V was cut back by 6 bases and J by 8 bases. The CDR3 DNA reads TGTGCCAGCAGCTTTACTAGCGGGAGGGATGAGCAGTTCTTC. This sequence encodes CASSFTSGRDEQFF.

This clonotype was detected ten times or more. This chain uses TRBV6-2 or TRBV6-3 with TRBJ1-1; D is unresolved. Germline assignment: CDR1 MNHEY and CDR2 SVGEGT. Trimming removed 6 bases from V and 1 base from J, with 12 bases in between. The CDR3 totals 14 residues. The DNA of the CDR3 is TGTGCCAGCAGAGGCTTAGGCAGGAACACTGAAGCTTTCTTT. The encoded protein is CASRGLGRNTEAFF.

This CDR3 is CASSLSANTEAFF. The CDR3 bases are TGTGCCAGCAGTTTATCGGCGAACACTGAAGCTTTCTTT. The V gene is TRBV12-3 or TRBV12-4, the J gene TRBJ1-1, with D unclear. This CDR3 region has 13 residues. Trimming removed 2 bases from V and 1 base from J, with 5 bases in between.